The present T cell receptor (beta chain) was sequenced within a study of T cell repertoires in cytomegalovirus infection. Study-wide results and limits: There were HLA-C-restricted CMV-specific TCR beta clonotypes dominating the ex vivo response.

TCRdb re-derived calls from the reads in MiXCR, one entry per CDR3 protein. This sample has about a million distinct CDR3 sequences, with 30% to 40% found just once. V lost 6 bases, J lost 9 bases, and 6 bases lay in between. This CDR3 comprises 11 residues. Germline-derived CDR1 and CDR2 are MNHEY and SVGEGT. This clonotype came up many times. Its target is not known. The sequence derives from a human donor in good health (CMV status not recorded). Some clones in this sample may be carry-over from other donors' samples. The material was cultured CD8+ T cells from PBMCs, obtained from culture after CMV antigen stimulation. The chain links TRBV6-2 or TRBV6-3 to TRBJ1-6; D is unclear. CDR3 region: CASSQFSPLHF. DNA of the CDR3: TGTGCCAGCAGCCAATTTTCACCCCTCCACTTT.